Described below is a single TCR beta chain sequence and its context. Its target is not known. Each donor was healthy, and each was a bone marrow donor. The donors, nominally healthy at sampling, likely had unrecorded immune exposures. This sample was taken from a study of cytomegalovirus exposure and HLA in healthy donors. The PCR had 60 Vbeta and 13 Jbeta primers. In the original workflow: Counted up in a later analysis, unique TCR beta chains came to about 80 million, with around 11 million shared. Assay: immunoSEQ multiplex PCR; the TCRdb copy retains only in-frame clones and omits some. That table supplies the V and J calls and clone size; D and trimming were determined from the DNA. In the table there are some 200,000 clones, 82% of which are singletons. Points from the study as a whole: What was likely a sequencing artifact was a cluster of highly shared sequence variants.

Sequenced sample: PBMCs. The receptor was isolated from a woman under 30 in good health and CMV-seronegative.

As DNA, the CDR3 is TGCGCCAGCAGCCAAGGGCAAGGGACAGGGGCCTACGAGCAGTACTTC. Residues: CASSQGQGTGAYEQYF. This chain uses TRBV4-1 with TRBJ2-7; 10 nucleotides line up with TRBD1. V shed 1 base and J 2 bases; nucleotides not matched to a gene: 5. CDR1 and CDR2 from the germline V gene are MGHRA and YSYEKL. This CDR3 spans 16 amino acids.